This T cell receptor (beta chain) was identified in a study of response to subunit inactivated influenza vaccine (dated by TCRdb to 2016 to 2019). Context from the whole study: To follow how T cells responded to a trivalent subunit inactivated influenza vaccine, the researchers relied on deep quantitative profiling of the T cell receptor repertoire. What the research found in general, with its limitations: The authors proposed that each seasonal influenza vaccination may bring in only a limited number of new T cells.

This clonotype was seen a few times. No antigen is known for it. No base-level quality is on record; no much larger clone is a single base apart. Library generation was performed with RT-PCR. The sequencing machine was an Illumina HiSeq 2500. TCRdb trimmed public reads at Q25 via fastp, called clones via MiXCR and kept in-frame beta chains. Rows merge per CDR3 protein into single entries with the most common DNA and genes. This sample lists roughly 700,000 distinct CDR3 sequences; about 15% were detected once. Of the sample, approximately 7% is held by the ten largest clones. CDR1 SGHRS and CDR2 YFSETQ were looked up in the germline V gene. From the cysteine up to the phenylalanine, the CDR3 has a length of 14 residues. Just CDR3 DNA is preserved here, 42 bases in frame from base 1. Cut back by 1 base and 2 bases, the V and J ends lie 9 bases apart.

This sequence uses TRBV5-1 and TRBJ1-2; no D segment can be confidently identified. The TCR originated in a man aged 45 to 65 who received an inactivated influenza vaccine. Donor details come from another sample of the same person, matched by shared clones. The sample consisted of PBMCs from blood, taken 14 to 15 days before vaccination. For the CDR3, the sequence is CASSLQSQNYGYTF. Read as DNA, the sequence is TGCGCCAGCAGCTTGCAAAGTCAGAACTATGGCTACACCTTC.